The 20 T cell receptor beta chains below come from one sample, sequenced in a study (dated by TCRdb to 2016 to 2017). The library was prepared using RT-PCR. Instrument used: Illumina MiSeq. Using fastp at Q25 and MiXCR, TCRdb reprocessed the public reads and kept productive beta chains. Duplicate CDR3 protein sequences are folded into a single record with the most common DNA and genes. Across this sample there are about 680,000 distinct CDR3 sequences, with 13% to 15% seen only once. 3.6% of the sample is taken by the ten largest. The sample taken for sequencing was memory CD4+ T cells from blood. All receptors come from a female donor in good health, serving as a healthy control.

This clonotype occurred a few times. The genes are TRBV4-3 and TRBJ2-2; 7 bases map to TRBD1. V was pared by 3 bases and J by 5 bases, with 12 bases of the junction left unmatched. CDR1 and CDR2 from the germline V gene are LGHNA and YSLEER. The CDR3 totals 17 residues. For the CDR3, the DNA is TGCGCCAGCAGCCAGGGAGTTAGACAGGGATGGACCGGGGAGCTGTTTTTT. Protein: CASSQGVRQGWTGELFF.

This clonotype was seen ten or more times. The chain combines TRBV7-2 with TRBJ2-3, with a weak D call TRBD2 (5 bases). CDR1 and CDR2 (germline): SGHTA, FQGNSA. The CDR3 has 11 amino acids. The V gene lost 7 bases and the J gene lost 6 bases, with 8 bases spanning the gap. CDR3 coding DNA: TGTGCCAGCACCGCGGGTGATACGCAGTATTTT. The encoded protein is CASTAGDTQYF.

This clonotype was counted at least ten times. The chain couples TRBV4-3 to TRBJ2-7, with a weak D call TRBD1 (5 bases). The germline V gene encodes CDR1 LGHNA and CDR2 YSLEER. The CDR3 totals 12 residues. Trimming pared 5 bases from V and 5 bases from J, leaving 10 bases between. CDR3 nucleotide sequence: TGCGCCAGCAGCTCCCAGGGAAACGAGCAGTACTTC. Translation: CASSSQGNEQYF.

This clonotype was observed a handful of times. J is TRBJ1-2 and V is TRBV20-1; the D is unclear. Deletions cut 0 bases from V and 8 bases from J, with 16 bases between. This CDR3 has 14 amino acids. The germline gives CDR1 DFQATT, CDR2 SNEGSKA (reference sequence). CDR3 loop: CSARDHDRPLGYTF. The CDR3 DNA reads as TGCAGTGCTAGAGATCACGACCGCCCCCTCGGCTACACCTTC.

This clonotype has ten or more counts. J is TRBJ2-3 and V is TRBV20-1; 9 bases are a match to TRBD2. The V segment lost 1 base and the J segment 1 base; nucleotides outside the gene matches: 9. The CDR3 is made up of 17 amino acids. Germline CDR1 reads DFQATT; CDR2 reads SNEGSKA (reference sequence). CDR3 sequence: CSARAPGLAGGTDTQYF. CDR3 coding DNA: TGCAGTGCTAGAGCCCCGGGACTAGCAGGCGGCACAGATACGCAGTATTTT.

This clonotype has a count of ten or more. This chain joins TRBV5-1 and TRBJ1-1; tentatively, D is TRBD1 (5 bases). From germline, CDR1 is SGHRS and CDR2 YFSETQ. Deletions cut 4 bases from V and 1 base from J, with 11 bases between. CDR3 length equals 14 residues. The DNA for the CDR3 is TGCGCCAGCAGCGGGACCCAGGGGAACACTGAAGCTTTCTTT. This codes for CASSGTQGNTEAFF.

The genes are TRBV7-8 and TRBJ1-2; D gene uncertain. The V end was cut by 2 bases, the J end by 1 base, with 11 bases between. Germline V gene data show CDR1 as SGHVS and CDR2 as FQNEAQ. The CDR3 sequence is 15 residues long. The CDR3 here is CASSLIGGFNYGYTF. CDR3 in DNA: TGTGCCAGCAGCTTAATAGGCGGATTTAACTATGGCTACACCTTC.

In its sample, this clonotype was seen many times. This chain joins TRBV7-2 and TRBJ1-6; TRBD1 aligns across 9 bases. The germline V gene has CDR1 SGHTA and CDR2 FQGNSA. There are 15 residues in the CDR3. V shed 5 bases and J 6 bases; nucleotides not matched to a gene: 5. The chain's CDR3 is CASSLQGASNSPLHF. The CDR3 DNA follows: TGTGCCAGCAGCCTACAGGGGGCGTCTAATTCACCCCTCCACTTT.

At least ten counts were recorded for this clonotype. The V gene is TRBV29-1, the J gene TRBJ2-1; D gene uncertain. Germline CDR1 reads SQVTM; CDR2 reads ANQGSEA. V was cut by 5 bases and J by 4 bases, with 6 bases left in between. The CDR3 sequence is 11 residues long. CDR3 sequence (DNA): TGCAGCGTTCTAGTATACAATGAGCAGTTCTTC. Amino acids: CSVLVYNEQFF.

This clonotype was seen a few times. CDR3 sequence (DNA): TGTGCCAGCAGTCAACAGGGAGGTCAGCCCCAGCATTTT. Residues: CASSQQGGQPQHF. The chain is built from TRBV12-3 or TRBV12-4 and TRBJ1-5; a possible D gene is TRBD1 (6 bases). Trimming pared 5 bases from V and 6 bases from J, leaving 11 bases between. The CDR3 consists of 13 residues.

The chain uses TRBV5-4 and TRBJ2-2, with no clear D. This CDR3 comprises 12 residues. V was trimmed by 4 bases and J by 6 bases, leaving 7 bases between them. CDR1 and CDR2 (germline): SGHNT, YYREEE (reference sequence). In DNA, the CDR3 is TGTGCCAGCAGCCACGAGTCCGGGGAGCTGTTTTTT. Amino acid sequence: CASSHESGELFF.

The gene calls are TRBV27 and TRBJ2-3; TRBD2 matches at 15 bases. This CDR3 has 18 amino acids. V lost 5 bases to trimming and J lost 0 bases; unmatched junction nucleotides: 6. CDR1 is MNHEY and CDR2 is SMNVEV in the germline V gene (reference sequence). The CDR3 sequence: CASSPGLAGGVSTDTQYF. CDR3 nucleotide sequence: TGTGCCAGCAGTCCGGGACTAGCGGGGGGCGTGAGCACAGATACGCAGTATTTT.

The rearrangement joins TRBV13 to TRBJ2-7, with 9 bases aligning to TRBD1. V shed 8 bases, J shed 5 bases, and the junction held 13 bases outside the gene matches. Germline CDR1 and CDR2: PRHDT and FYEKMQ (reference sequence). The CDR3 contains 15 residues. In nucleotides, the CDR3 is TGTGCCAGCGGAACTTGGGACAGGGTTGCCCACGAGCAGTACTTC. The encoded protein is CASGTWDRVAHEQYF.

The rearrangement joins TRBV7-2 to TRBJ1-2, with D uncertain. V lost 5 bases, J lost 4 bases, and 17 bases lay in between. Germline V lookup: CDR1 SGHTA, CDR2 FQGNSA. The CDR3 runs 15 residues. CDR3 nucleotide sequence: TGTGCCAGCAGCACTGTAGTGGCAGCGAGCTATGGCTACACCTTC. This encodes CASSTVVAASYGYTF.

This clonotype has more than one count but fewer than ten. This chain uses TRBV20-1 with TRBJ2-1, with 7 bases that match TRBD1. J lost 10 bases, V lost 2 bases, and 5 bases had no gene match. Germline CDR1 reads DFQATT; CDR2 reads SNEGSKA (reference sequence). The CDR3 is 12 residues long. CDR3 in DNA: TGCAGTGCTAGAAGAGGGGGCGGGGAGCAGTTCTTC. Translated, it gives CSARRGGGEQFF.

This chain uses TRBV4-3 with TRBJ1-6, with D unresolved. Between the trimmed V and J ends, which lost 1 base and 10 bases, there was a span of 14 bases. The CDR3 sequence is 15 residues long. Germline CDR1 LGHNA, CDR2 YSLEER. CDR3 residues: CASSQGEQDRSPLHF. The CDR3, as DNA: TGCGCCAGCAGCCAAGGAGAGCAGGATCGATCACCCCTCCACTTT.

The chain joins TRBV6-4 to TRBJ1-1; a possible D gene is TRBD1 (5 bases). Trimming removed 6 bases from V and 3 bases from J, with 11 bases in between. The V gene's germline CDR1 is MRHNA and CDR2 SNTAGT. The CDR3 has 13 residues. The CDR3 DNA is TGTGCCAGCAGACGCCGGGACGACACTGAAGCTTTCTTT. It encodes CASRRRDDTEAFF.

This clonotype was seen ten or more times. The J gene is TRBJ2-3, the V gene TRBV20-1; 12 bases are a match to TRBD2. Germline loops: CDR1 DFQATT, CDR2 SNEGSKA (reference sequence). CDR3 length: 19 residues. V lost 3 bases and J lost 1; bases outside the gene matches: 14. The chain's CDR3 is CSASNPSGGASYGTDTQYF. CDR3 nucleotides: TGCAGTGCTAGTAATCCTAGCGGGGGGGCCTCTTACGGCACAGATACGCAGTATTTT.

DNA of the CDR3: TGTGCCGGAGGGGCGGGAGGGGACAATGAGCAGTTCTTC. Protein sequence: CAGGAGGDNEQFF. V gene TRBV7-9 combines with J gene TRBJ2-1; 9 bases line up with TRBD2. Germline lookup yields CDR1 SEHNR and CDR2 FQNEAQ (reference sequence). V lost 11 bases and J lost 5; bases outside the gene matches: 7. The CDR3 contains 13 residues.

This clonotype was seen only a few times. This chain links TRBV6-5 with TRBJ2-7, with 10 bases matching TRBD2. CDR3 length: 17 amino acids. V lost 2 bases and J lost 6; bases outside the gene matches: 13. Germline CDR1 reads MNHEY; CDR2 reads SVGAGI. The CDR3 DNA is TGTGCCAGCAGTTACCGCCGGACTAGCGGAACCCTCTCCGAGCAGTACTTC. It codes for CASSYRRTSGTLSEQYF.